The source of this T cell receptor beta chain is a study of T cell repertoires in cytomegalovirus infection. MiXCR, run by TCRdb on the reads, gives a single entry per CDR3 protein. The repertoire holds roughly 990,000 distinct CDR3 sequences, with roughly 30% as singletons. There are 16 residues in the CDR3. Trimming took off 0 bases at V and 5 bases at J, with 15 bases between the two ends. Germline V lookup: CDR1 SGHRS, CDR2 YFSETQ. Note on this clonotype: Antigen unknown.

The source was cultured CD8+ T cells from PBMCs, collected from culture after CMV antigen stimulation. This clonotype was obtained from a human donor in good health (CMV status not recorded). Some clones in this sample may be carry-over from other donors' samples. The chain carries TRBV5-1 and TRBJ2-1; D remains ambiguous. The CDR3 spells CASSLDDGVSDNEQFF. The CDR3 DNA reads as TGCGCCAGCAGCTTGGATGATGGGGTCTCGGACAATGAGCAGTTCTTC.